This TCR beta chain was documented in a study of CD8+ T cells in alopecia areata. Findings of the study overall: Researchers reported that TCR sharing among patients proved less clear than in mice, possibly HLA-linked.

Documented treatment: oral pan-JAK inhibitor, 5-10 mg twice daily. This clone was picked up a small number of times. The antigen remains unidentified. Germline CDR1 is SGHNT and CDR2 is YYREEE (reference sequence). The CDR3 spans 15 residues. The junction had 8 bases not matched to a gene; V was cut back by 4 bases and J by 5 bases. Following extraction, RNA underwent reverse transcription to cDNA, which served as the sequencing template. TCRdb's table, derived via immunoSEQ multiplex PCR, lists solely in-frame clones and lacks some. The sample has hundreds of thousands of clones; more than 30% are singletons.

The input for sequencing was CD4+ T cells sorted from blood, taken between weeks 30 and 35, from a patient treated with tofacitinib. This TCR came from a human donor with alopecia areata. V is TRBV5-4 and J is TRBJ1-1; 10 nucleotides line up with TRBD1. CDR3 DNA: TGTGCCAGCAGCGCCGAGGGACAGGGGTTTACTGAAGCTTTCTTT. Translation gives CASSAEGQGFTEAFF.